One and the same sample provided the 5 T cell receptor beta chains below, sequenced in a study of early T cells in non-severe SARS-CoV-2 infection. Using its own MiXCR run on the 5' RACE reads, TCRdb lists one record per CDR3 protein. The sample lists roughly 30,000 distinct CDR3 sequences; 4.5% were seen once. Sequenced: whole blood. Receptors originate from an adult who was a healthcare worker with PCR-confirmed SARS-CoV-2 infection or an uninfected control (not recorded which).

The V call is TRBV9, the J call TRBJ2-3, with 14 bases fitting TRBD2. The CDR3 is made up of 18 amino acids. Germline-derived CDR1 and CDR2 are SGDLS and YYNGEE. V gave up 2 bases and J gave up 8 bases; unmatched junction bases: 13. The CDR3 bases are TGTGCCAGCAGCGTGGGAGACAGGCCGGGACTAGCGGGAGTTACGCAGTATTTT. Translation: CASSVGDRPGLAGVTQYF.

This clonotype was counted many times. The chain is built from TRBV4-2 and TRBJ2-3; 8 bases fit TRBD2. V lost 4 bases to trimming and J lost 6 bases; unmatched junction nucleotides: 6. Germline-derived CDR1 and CDR2 are LGHNA and YNFKEQ. CDR3 size: 14 residues. CDR3 coding DNA: TGTGCCAGCAGCCGGGACGGGGGGGTTGATACGCAGTATTTT. It encodes CASSRDGGVDTQYF.

This clonotype was detected many times. The genes are TRBV20-1 and TRBJ2-2; D perhaps matches TRBD2 (5 bases). The V gene's germline CDR1 is DFQATT and CDR2 SNEGSKA (reference sequence). The V gene lost 6 bases and the J gene lost 0 bases, with 14 bases spanning the gap. The CDR3 sequence is 15 residues long. CDR3 DNA: TGCAGTGCCGCCGGGGAGCCACCGAACACCGGGGAGCTGTTTTTT. Translated, it gives CSAAGEPPNTGELFF.

This clonotype was found many times. V gene TRBV20-1 combines with J gene TRBJ1-1, with 10 nucleotides matching TRBD1. The germline V gene encodes CDR1 DFQATT and CDR2 SNEGSKA (reference sequence). Trimming at V came to 6 bases and at J to 2 bases, leaving 3 bases not matched to a gene. The CDR3 has 13 amino acids. CDR3 coding DNA: TGCAGTGCAGGACAGGGGGGTAACACTGAAGCTTTCTTT. Protein: CSAGQGGNTEAFF.

This chain links TRBV29-1 with TRBJ1-1; D uncertain. Germline CDR1 SQVTM, CDR2 ANQGSEA. The CDR3 extends over 12 amino acids. V was trimmed by 6 bases and J by 6 bases, leaving 14 bases between them. The CDR3 reads CSVDPRGSEAFF. The CDR3 DNA follows: TGCAGCGTCGACCCCCGGGGTTCTGAAGCTTTCTTT.